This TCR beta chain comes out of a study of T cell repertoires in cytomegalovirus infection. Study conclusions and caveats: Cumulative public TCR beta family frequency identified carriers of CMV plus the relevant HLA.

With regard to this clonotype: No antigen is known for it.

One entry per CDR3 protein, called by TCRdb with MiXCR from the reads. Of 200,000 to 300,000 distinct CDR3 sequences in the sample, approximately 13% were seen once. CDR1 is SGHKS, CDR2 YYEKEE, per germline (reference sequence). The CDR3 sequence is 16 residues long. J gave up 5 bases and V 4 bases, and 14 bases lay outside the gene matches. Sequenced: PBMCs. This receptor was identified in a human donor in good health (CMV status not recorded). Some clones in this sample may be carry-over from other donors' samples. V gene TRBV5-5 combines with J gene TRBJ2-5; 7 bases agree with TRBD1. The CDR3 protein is CASSKDPGTVSETQYF. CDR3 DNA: TGTGCCAGCAGCAAAGATCCCGGGACAGTGTCCGAGACCCAGTACTTC.